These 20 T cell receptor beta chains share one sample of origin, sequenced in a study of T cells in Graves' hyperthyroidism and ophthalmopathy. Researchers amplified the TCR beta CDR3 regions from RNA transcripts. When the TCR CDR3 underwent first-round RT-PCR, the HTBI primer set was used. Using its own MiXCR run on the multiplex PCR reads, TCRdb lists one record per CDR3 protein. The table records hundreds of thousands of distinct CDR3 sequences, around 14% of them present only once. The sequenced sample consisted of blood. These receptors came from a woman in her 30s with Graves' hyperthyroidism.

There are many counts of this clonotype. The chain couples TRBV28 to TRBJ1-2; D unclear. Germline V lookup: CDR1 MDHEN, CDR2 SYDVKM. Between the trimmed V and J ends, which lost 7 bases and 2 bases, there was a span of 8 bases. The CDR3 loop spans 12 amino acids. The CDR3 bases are TGTGCCAGCACCCCAGCCAACTATGGCTACACCTTC. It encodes CASTPANYGYTF.

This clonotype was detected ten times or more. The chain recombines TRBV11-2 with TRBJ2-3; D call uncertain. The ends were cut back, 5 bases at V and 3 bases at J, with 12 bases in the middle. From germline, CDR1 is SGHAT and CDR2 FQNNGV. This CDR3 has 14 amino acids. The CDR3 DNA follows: TGTGCCAGCAGCCCCGAGCGTGTTACAGATACGCAGTATTTT. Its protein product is CASSPERVTDTQYF.

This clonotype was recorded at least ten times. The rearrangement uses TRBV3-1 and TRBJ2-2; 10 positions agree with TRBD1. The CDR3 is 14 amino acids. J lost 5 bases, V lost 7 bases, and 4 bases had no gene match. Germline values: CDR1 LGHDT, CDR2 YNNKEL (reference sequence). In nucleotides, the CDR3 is TGTGCCAGCAAGACAGGGGGCGCAACCGGGGAGCTGTTTTTT. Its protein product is CASKTGGATGELFF.

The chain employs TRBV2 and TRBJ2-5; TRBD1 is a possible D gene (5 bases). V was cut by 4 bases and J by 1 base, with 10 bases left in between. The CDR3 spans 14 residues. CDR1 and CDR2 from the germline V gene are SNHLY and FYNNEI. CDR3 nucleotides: TGTGCCAGCAGTGTTTTGACAGCCCAAGAGACCCAGTACTTC. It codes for CASSVLTAQETQYF.

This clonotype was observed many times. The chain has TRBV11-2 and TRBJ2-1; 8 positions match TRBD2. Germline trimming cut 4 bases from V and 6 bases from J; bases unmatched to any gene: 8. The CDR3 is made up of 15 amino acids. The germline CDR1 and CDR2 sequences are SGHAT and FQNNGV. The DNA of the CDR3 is TGTGCCAGCAGCTCCTTAGCGGGATTGGGCAATGAGCAGTTCTTC. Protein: CASSSLAGLGNEQFF.

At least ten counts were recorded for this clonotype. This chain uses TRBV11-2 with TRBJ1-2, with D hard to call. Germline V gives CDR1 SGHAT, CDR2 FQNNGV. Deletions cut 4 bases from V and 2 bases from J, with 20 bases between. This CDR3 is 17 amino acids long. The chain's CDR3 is CASSSMISDRYNYGYTF. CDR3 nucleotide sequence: TGTGCCAGCAGCTCAATGATATCGGACCGATACAACTATGGCTACACCTTC. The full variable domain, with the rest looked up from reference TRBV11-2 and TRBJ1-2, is EAGVAQSPRYKIIEKRQSVAFWCNPISGHATLYWYQQILGQGPKLLIQFQNNGVVDDSQLPKDRFSAERLKGVDSTLKIQPAKLEDSAVYLCASSSMISDRYNYGYTFGSGTRLTVV.

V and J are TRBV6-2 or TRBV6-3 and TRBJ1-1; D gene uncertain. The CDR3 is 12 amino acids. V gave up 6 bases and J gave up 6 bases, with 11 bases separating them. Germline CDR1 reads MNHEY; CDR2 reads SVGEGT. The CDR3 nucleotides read TGTGCCAGCAGCTATTCTCAGGCTGAAGCTTTCTTT. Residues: CASSYSQAEAFF.

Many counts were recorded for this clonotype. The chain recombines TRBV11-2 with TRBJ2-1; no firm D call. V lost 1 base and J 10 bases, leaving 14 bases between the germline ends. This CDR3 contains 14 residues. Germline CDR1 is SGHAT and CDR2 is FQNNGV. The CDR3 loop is CASSLVKGAAEQFF. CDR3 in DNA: TGTGCCAGCAGCTTAGTTAAGGGTGCGGCAGAGCAGTTCTTC.

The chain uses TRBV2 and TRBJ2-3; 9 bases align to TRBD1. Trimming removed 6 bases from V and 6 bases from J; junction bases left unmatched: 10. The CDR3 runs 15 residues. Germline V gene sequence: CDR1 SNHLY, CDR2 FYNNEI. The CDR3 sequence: CASRRRTGVMDTQYF. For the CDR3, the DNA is TGTGCCAGCAGGAGGAGGACAGGGGTGATGGATACGCAGTATTTT.

The CDR3 protein is CASSRDSLLNYGYTF. In DNA form, the CDR3 reads TGTGCCAGCAGCCGGGACAGTCTTCTTAACTATGGCTACACCTTC. The chain recombines TRBV28 with TRBJ1-2; 7 bases are shared with TRBD1. Germline V gene lookup returns CDR1 MDHEN and CDR2 SYDVKM. After removal of 6 bases from V and 1 base from J, the junction contained 8 bases not matched to a gene. The CDR3 has 15 residues.

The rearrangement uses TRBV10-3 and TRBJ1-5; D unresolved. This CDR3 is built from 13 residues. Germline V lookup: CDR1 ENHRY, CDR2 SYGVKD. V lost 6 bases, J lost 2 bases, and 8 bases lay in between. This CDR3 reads CAISVEGNQPQHF. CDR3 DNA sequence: TGTGCCATCAGCGTAGAGGGCAATCAGCCCCAGCATTTT.

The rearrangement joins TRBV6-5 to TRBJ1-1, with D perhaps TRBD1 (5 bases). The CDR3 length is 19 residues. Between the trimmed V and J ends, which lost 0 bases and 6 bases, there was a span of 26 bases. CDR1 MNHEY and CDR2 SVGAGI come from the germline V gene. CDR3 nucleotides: TGTGCCAGCAGTTACTCGATCGGACACACCGGGAGAATCGGCCCTGAAGCTTTCTTT. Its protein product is CASSYSIGHTGRIGPEAFF.

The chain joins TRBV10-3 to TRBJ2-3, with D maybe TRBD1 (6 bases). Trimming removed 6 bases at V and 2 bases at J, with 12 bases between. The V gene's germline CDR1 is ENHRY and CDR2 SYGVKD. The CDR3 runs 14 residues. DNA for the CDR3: TGTGCCATCAGAACCCGGGACAACACAGATACGCAGTATTTT. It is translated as CAIRTRDNTDTQYF.

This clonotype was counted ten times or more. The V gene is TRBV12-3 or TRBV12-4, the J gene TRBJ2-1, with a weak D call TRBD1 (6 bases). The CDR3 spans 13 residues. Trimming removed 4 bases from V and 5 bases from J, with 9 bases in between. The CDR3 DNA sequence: TGTGCCAGCAGTTCTAGGGACAACAATGAGCAGTTCTTC. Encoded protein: CASSSRDNNEQFF.

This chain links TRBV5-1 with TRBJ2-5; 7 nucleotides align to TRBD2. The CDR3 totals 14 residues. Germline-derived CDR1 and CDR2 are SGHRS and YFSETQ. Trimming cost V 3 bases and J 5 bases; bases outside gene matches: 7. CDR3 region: CASSSRTSRETQYF. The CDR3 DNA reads TGCGCCAGCAGCTCAAGGACTAGTCGCGAGACCCAGTACTTC.

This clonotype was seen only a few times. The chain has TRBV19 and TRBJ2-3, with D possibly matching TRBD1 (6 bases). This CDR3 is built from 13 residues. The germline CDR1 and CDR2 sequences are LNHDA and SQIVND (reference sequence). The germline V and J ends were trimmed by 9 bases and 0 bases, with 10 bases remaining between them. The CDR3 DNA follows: TGTGCCAGCGGGACATTGAGCACAGATACGCAGTATTTT. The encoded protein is CASGTLSTDTQYF. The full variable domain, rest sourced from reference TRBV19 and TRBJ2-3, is DGGITQSPKYLFRKEGQNVTLSCEQNLNHDAMYWYRQDPGQGLRLIYYSQIVNDFQKGDIAEGYSVSREKKESFPLTVTSAQKNPTAFYLCASGTLSTDTQYFGPGTRLTVL.

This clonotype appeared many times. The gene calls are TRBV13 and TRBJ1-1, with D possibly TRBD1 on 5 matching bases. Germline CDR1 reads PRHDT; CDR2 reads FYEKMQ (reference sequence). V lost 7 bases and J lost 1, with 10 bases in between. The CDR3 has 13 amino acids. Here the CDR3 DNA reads TGTGCCAGCATGGGACGGACGAACACTGAAGCTTTCTTT. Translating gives CASMGRTNTEAFF.

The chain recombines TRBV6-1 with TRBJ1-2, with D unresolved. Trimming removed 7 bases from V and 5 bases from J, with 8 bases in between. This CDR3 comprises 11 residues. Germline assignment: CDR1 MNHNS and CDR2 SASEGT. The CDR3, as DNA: TGTGCCAGCACTGGACCTTATGGCTACACCTTC. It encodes CASTGPYGYTF.

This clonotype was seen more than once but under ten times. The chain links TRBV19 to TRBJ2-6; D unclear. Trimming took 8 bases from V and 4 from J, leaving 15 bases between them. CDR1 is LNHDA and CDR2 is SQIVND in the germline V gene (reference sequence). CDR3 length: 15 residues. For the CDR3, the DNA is TGTGCCAGTTGCGTATCTCCGGCAGGGGCCAACGTCCTGACTTTC. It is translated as CASCVSPAGANVLTF.

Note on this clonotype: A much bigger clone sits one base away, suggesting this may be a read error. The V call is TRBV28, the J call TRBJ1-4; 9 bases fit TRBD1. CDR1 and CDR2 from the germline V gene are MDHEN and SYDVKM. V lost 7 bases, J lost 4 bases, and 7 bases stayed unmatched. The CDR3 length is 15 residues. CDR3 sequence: CASIDPGQGNEKLFF. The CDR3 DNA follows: TGTGCCAGCATCGACCCGGGACAGGGTAATGAAAAACTGTTTTTT. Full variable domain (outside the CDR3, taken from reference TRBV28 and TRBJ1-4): DVKVTQSSRYLVKRTGEKVFLECVQDMDHENMFWYRQDPGLGLRLIYFSYDVKMKEKGDIPEGYSVSREKKERFSLILESASTNQTSMYLCASIDPGQGNEKLFFGSGTQLSVL.